A single sample is the source of the 17 T cell receptor beta chains below, sequenced in a study of blood T cell repertoires in COVID-19. The method was immunoSEQ multiplex PCR; TCRdb's version includes in-frame clones alone and lacks a portion of them. The table lists about 390,000 clones, around 87% of them singletons. Sequenced input: PBMCs or T cells enriched from blood (not recorded which). These receptors were taken from a woman aged 45 to 65 who had recovered from COVID-19.

This clone was observed a single time. V is TRBV6-4 and J is TRBJ2-2, with 7 nucleotides matching TRBD2. Germline trimming cut 7 bases from V and 5 bases from J; bases unmatched to any gene: 4. The CDR3 has 13 residues. Looked up from germline, CDR1 is MRHNA and CDR2 is SNTAGT. The CDR3 loop is CASTWGGTGELFF. DNA for the CDR3: TGTGCCAGCACTTGGGGGGGAACCGGGGAGCTGTTTTTT.

The chain joins TRBV4-1 to TRBJ2-7; D gene ambiguous. Per the germline V gene, CDR1 is MGHRA and CDR2 is YSYEKL. This CDR3 spans 15 amino acids. Trimming removed 0 bases at V and 2 bases at J, with 11 bases between. The CDR3 loop reads CASSQDAGRTYEQYF. CDR3 coding DNA: TGCGCCAGCAGCCAAGATGCTGGGCGTACCTACGAGCAGTACTTC.

V and J are TRBV3-1 (or the pseudogene TRBV3-2) and TRBJ1-4; D uncertain. The CDR3 totals 15 residues. Trimming took 0 bases from V and 4 from J, leaving 9 bases between them. The germline V gene has CDR1 LGHDT and CDR2 YNNKEL (reference sequence). The CDR3 coding sequence is TGTGCCAGCAGCCAAGACCTCGAGAGTAATGAAAAACTGTTTTTT. This sequence encodes CASSQDLESNEKLFF.

V is TRBV5-1 and J is TRBJ2-3; D might be TRBD2 (5 bases). The CDR3 consists of 15 residues. Germline V gene sequence: CDR1 SGHRS, CDR2 YFSETQ. V lost 0 bases to trimming and J lost 2 bases, with 10 bases between them. The CDR3 reads CASSLVERPTDTQYF. The CDR3 nucleotides are TGCGCCAGCAGCTTGGTTGAGCGGCCCACAGATACGCAGTATTTT. The complete variable domain, with remaining parts taken from reference TRBV5-1 and TRBJ2-3, reads KAGVTQTPRYLIKTRGQQVTLSCSPISGHRSVSWYQQTPGQGLQFLFEYFSETQRNKGNFPGRFSGRQFSNSRSEMNVSTLELGDSALYLCASSLVERPTDTQYFGPGTRLTVL.

This chain links TRBV7-2 with TRBJ1-4; 7 bases map to TRBD1. Trimming at V came to 1 base and at J to 8 bases, leaving 4 bases not matched to a gene. The germline V gene encodes CDR1 SGHTA and CDR2 FQGNSA. The CDR3 sequence is 14 residues long. The CDR3 sequence is CASSLGRGIEKLFF. The CDR3 DNA reads as TGTGCCAGCAGCTTAGGCAGGGGGATAGAAAAACTGTTTTTT.

J is TRBJ2-7 and V is TRBV5-1, with 7 bases that match TRBD1. Germline loops: CDR1 SGHRS, CDR2 YFSETQ. This CDR3 contains 15 residues. V trimming: 0 bases; J trimming: 3 bases; junction bases outside the gene matches: 6. In DNA, the CDR3 is TGCGCCAGCAGCTTGGGAGGACAGGCCATCTACGAGCAGTACTTC. Its translation: CASSLGGQAIYEQYF.

The V and J genes are TRBV4-3 and TRBJ2-3; a weak D match, TRBD2 (5 bases). Trimming removed 3 bases at V and 2 bases at J, with 18 bases between. Germline CDR1 is LGHNA and CDR2 is YSLEER. The CDR3 is 17 amino acids. The CDR3 DNA follows: TGCGCCAGCAGCCACCACCTTTCCGGAGACTACACAGATACGCAGTATTTT. Protein: CASSHHLSGDYTDTQYF.

Regarding this clone: Other nucleotide sequences from this sample produce the same CDR3. The rearrangement links TRBV2 to TRBJ2-5, with a possible D match to TRBD1 (6 bases). Trimming shortened V by 6 bases and J by 4 bases, and 12 bases separated the two germline ends. CDR1 and CDR2 (germline): SNHLY, FYNNEI. There are 13 residues in the CDR3. Written as DNA, the CDR3 is TGTGCCAGCAGCGGCTTAGGGGGAGAGACCCAGTACTTC. Protein sequence: CASSGLGGETQYF.

The chain couples TRBV19 to TRBJ1-5; D is perhaps TRBD1 (5 bases). V shed 6 bases and J shed 0 bases, with 15 bases lying between them. In germline, CDR1 is LNHDA, CDR2 SQIVND (reference sequence). This CDR3 has 16 amino acids. CDR3 residues: CASSDSSRRSNQPQHF. The CDR3 DNA sequence: TGTGCCAGTAGCGACAGCAGCCGGCGTAGCAATCAGCCCCAGCATTTT.

The V call is TRBV15, the J call TRBJ2-2; 16 bases are shared with TRBD2. After removal of 5 bases from V and 5 bases from J, the junction contained 17 bases not matched to a gene. This CDR3 comprises 21 residues. Germline CDR1 and CDR2: LNHNV and YYDKDF (reference sequence). CDR3 DNA sequence: TGTGCCACCAGCGGACTAAACGTCGGGACTAGCGGGGGGGCGTTGACCGGGGAGCTGTTTTTT. Protein sequence: CATSGLNVGTSGGALTGELFF.

The chain employs TRBV5-1 and TRBJ1-4; D might be TRBD1 (6 bases). The CDR3 extends over 15 amino acids. The germline V and J ends were trimmed by 0 bases and 8 bases, with 14 bases remaining between them. Looked up from germline, CDR1 is SGHRS and CDR2 is YFSETQ. CDR3 region: CASSLGARGQEKLFF. Here the CDR3 DNA reads TGCGCCAGCAGCTTGGGGGCCAGGGGACAAGAAAAACTGTTTTTT.

The CDR3 DNA reads TGTGCCAGCAGCGTAAGGACTAGCGGGGACAGGTCGGACGAGCAGTACTTC. It encodes CASSVRTSGDRSDEQYF. The chain employs TRBV7-9 and TRBJ2-7, with 12 bases matching TRBD2. The V segment lost 5 bases and the J segment 5 bases; nucleotides outside the gene matches: 13. The length of the CDR3 is 17 residues. Germline V CDR1 and CDR2: SEHNR, FQNEAQ (reference sequence).

The chain joins TRBV7-2 to TRBJ1-1, with D hard to call. Germline V gives CDR1 SGHTA, CDR2 FQGNSA. The V gene lost 6 bases and the J gene lost 0 bases, with 8 bases spanning the gap. CDR3 size: 13 residues. The CDR3: CASSSDMNTEAFF. DNA of the CDR3: TGTGCCAGCAGTTCAGACATGAACACTGAAGCTTTCTTT.

V and J are TRBV15 and TRBJ2-1; tentative D call: TRBD2 (5 bases). V was pared by 2 bases and J by 5 bases, with 10 bases between. The CDR3 runs 14 residues. Germline V gene sequence: CDR1 LNHNV, CDR2 YYDKDF (reference sequence). This CDR3 reads CATSRPLEDNEQFF. The CDR3 nucleotides read TGTGCCACCAGCAGACCCCTGGAGGACAATGAGCAGTTCTTC. Variable domain in full (rest from reference TRBV15 and TRBJ2-1): DAMVIQNPRYQVTQFGKPVTLSCSQTLNHNVMYWYQQKSSQAPKLLFHYYDKDFNNEADTPDNFQSRRPNTSFCFLDIRSPGLGDTAMYLCATSRPLEDNEQFFGPGTRLTVL.

The V gene is TRBV5-1, the J gene TRBJ2-7, with TRBD1 matching 8 bases. J gave up 3 bases and V 1 base, and 3 bases lay outside the gene matches. The germline V gene encodes CDR1 SGHRS and CDR2 YFSETQ. This CDR3 region has 14 residues. CDR3 in amino acids: CASSLSGQGYEQYF. The CDR3 DNA reads TGCGCCAGCAGCTTGTCCGGACAGGGCTACGAGCAGTACTTC.

V gene TRBV18 combines with J gene TRBJ1-2; TRBD1 matches 7 bases. This CDR3 has 14 amino acids. The V segment lost 6 bases and the J segment 5 bases; nucleotides outside the gene matches: 9. Per germline, CDR1 KGHSH and CDR2 LQKENI. This chain's CDR3 is CASSLDRVRYGYTF. In nucleotides, the CDR3 is TGTGCCAGCTCCCTCGACAGGGTGAGATATGGCTACACCTTC.

The rearrangement joins TRBV25-1 to TRBJ1-5, with a possible D match to TRBD1 (5 bases). The CDR3 spans 15 residues. V lost 1 base and J 6 bases, leaving 13 bases between the germline ends. Per the germline V gene, CDR1 is MGHDK and CDR2 is SYGVNS. The DNA for the CDR3 is TGTGCCAGCAGTGAATTTGGGGACGGGGGTCAGCCCCAGCATTTT. Protein sequence: CASSEFGDGGQPQHF.